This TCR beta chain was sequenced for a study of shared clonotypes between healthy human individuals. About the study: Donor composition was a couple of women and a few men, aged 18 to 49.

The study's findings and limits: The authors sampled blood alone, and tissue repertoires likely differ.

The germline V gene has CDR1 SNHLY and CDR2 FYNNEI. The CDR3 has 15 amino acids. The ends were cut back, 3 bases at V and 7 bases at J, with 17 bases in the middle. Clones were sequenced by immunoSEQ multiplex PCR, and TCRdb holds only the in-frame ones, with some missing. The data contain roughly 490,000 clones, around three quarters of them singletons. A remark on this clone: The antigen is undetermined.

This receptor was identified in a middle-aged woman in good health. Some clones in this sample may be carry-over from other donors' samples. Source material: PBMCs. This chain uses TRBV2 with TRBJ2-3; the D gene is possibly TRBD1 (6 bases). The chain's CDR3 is CASSDGLRGGHTQYF. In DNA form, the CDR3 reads TGTGCCAGCAGTGACGGGCTTCGAGGGGGACATACGCAGTATTTT.